The present TCR beta chain was sequenced within a study of T cells after yellow fever vaccination. TCRdb re-derived calls from the 5' RACE reads in MiXCR, one entry per CDR3 protein. The data contain approximately 240,000 distinct CDR3 sequences, over 3% of them singletons. Findings and caveats of the study: At about 97% for CD4 and 70% to 90% for CD8, most primary-vaccination clones showed up again after the booster.

This clonotype has a count of ten or more. Its antigen is not identified. Looked up from germline, CDR1 is SEHNR and CDR2 is FQNEAQ (reference sequence). Trimming removed 3 bases from V and 2 bases from J; junction bases left unmatched: 6. The CDR3 loop spans 18 amino acids. The sample in question was PBMCs, obtained 15 days after the yellow fever booster vaccination. This TCR was sampled from a man between 18 and 35 years old who received the YFV17D yellow fever vaccine. V gene TRBV7-9 combines with J gene TRBJ2-1; 14 bases align to TRBD2. The CDR3 reads CASSLPGLAGVTYNEQFF. As DNA, the CDR3 is TGTGCCAGCAGCTTGCCGGGACTAGCGGGGGTAACCTACAATGAGCAGTTCTTC.